A single sample is the source of the 28 T cell receptor beta chains below, sequenced in a study of CD8+CD57+ T cells in acquired aplastic anemia (dated by TCRdb to 2016 to 2018). The patients picked for sequencing were ones in whom flow cytometry had shown an expansion of CD8+CD57+ cells. Sequencing used an Illumina HiSeq 2000. Genomic DNA served as template for TCR beta VDJ combination and CDR3 sequence profiling. Clones were called with MiXCR by TCRdb after fastp trimmed the public reads at Q25, and only in-frame beta chains were retained. Each CDR3 protein appears once, grouped with its most common genes and DNA. This sample gives more than 150,000 distinct CDR3 sequences in total; about 44% of them show up just once. Of the sample, roughly 13% falls within the top ten clones. The sample taken for sequencing was sorted CD4+, CD8+, or CD8+CD57+ T cells (not recorded which) from PBMCs. Source of these receptors: a human donor with aplastic anemia.

The V call is TRBV25-1, the J call TRBJ1-4, with TRBD1 identical over 8 bases. The CDR3 has 15 amino acids. Per germline, CDR1 MGHDK and CDR2 SYGVNS. V lost 4 bases to trimming and J lost 8 bases; unmatched junction nucleotides: 9. The CDR3 spells CASSGMTGVSEKLFF. The CDR3 bases are TGTGCCAGCAGTGGGATGACAGGGGTTAGCGAAAAACTGTTTTTT. The variable domain in full, with the rest retrieved from reference TRBV25-1 and TRBJ1-4, is EADIYQTPRYLVIGTGKKITLECSQTMGHDKMYWYQQDPGMELHLIHYSYGVNSTEKGDLSSESTVSRIRTEHFPLTLESARPSHTSQYLCASSGMTGVSEKLFFGSGTQLSVL.

CDR3: CASSVYRDSEAFF. The DNA of the CDR3 is TGTGCCAGCAGCGTATATCGGGATTCTGAAGCTTTCTTT. The gene calls are TRBV9 and TRBJ1-1; D call uncertain. CDR3 size: 13 residues. Germline CDR1 is SGDLS and CDR2 is YYNGEE. Trimming stripped 1 base from V and 6 bases from J, with 10 bases between. Full variable domain (rest looked up from reference TRBV9 and TRBJ1-1): DSGVTQTPKHLITATGQRVTLRCSPRSGDLSVYWYQQSLDQGLQFLIQYYNGEERAKGNILERFSAQQFPDLHSELNLSSLELGDSALYFCASSVYRDSEAFFGQGTRLTVV.

This clonotype was recorded many times. The V and J genes are TRBV7-9 and TRBJ2-7; 8 bases line up with TRBD1. V lost 5 bases and J lost 4; bases outside the gene matches: 4. Germline V gene lookup returns CDR1 SEHNR and CDR2 FQNEAQ (reference sequence). This CDR3 has 13 residues. In DNA, the CDR3 is TGTGCCAGCAGCCAAACAGGGGGTTACGAGCAGTACTTC. This codes for CASSQTGGYEQYF.

The table lists this clonotype with many counts. J is TRBJ2-7 and V is TRBV24-1; 7 bases line up with TRBD1. Germline V gene lookup returns CDR1 KGHDR and CDR2 SFDVKD. The CDR3 has 15 residues. Unmatched junction bases numbered 7, after V lost 6 bases and J lost 0 bases. The CDR3 bases are TGTGCCACCAGTTCCGGGACAGCAAGCTCCTACGAGCAGTACTTC. Amino acids: CATSSGTASSYEQYF.

In this sample, this clonotype turned up a few times. The chain carries TRBV4-1 and TRBJ2-6, with D unresolved. V dropped 0 bases and J dropped 0 bases, with 15 bases sitting between them. Germline values: CDR1 MGHRA, CDR2 YSYEKL. CDR3 length: 19 amino acids. CDR3 sequence: CASSQDSGRSTSGANVLTF. The CDR3 nucleotides are TGCGCCAGCAGCCAAGATTCAGGACGGAGCACCTCTGGGGCCAACGTCCTGACTTTC.

V usage is TRBV10-3 and J usage is TRBJ1-3; no definite D call. Trimming shortened V by 4 bases and J by 3 bases, and 13 bases separated the two germline ends. Germline CDR1 and CDR2: ENHRY and SYGVKD. This CDR3 is 15 amino acids long. The CDR3: CAISVHQGSGNTIYF. For the CDR3, the DNA is TGTGCCATCAGTGTTCACCAAGGGAGTGGAAACACCATATATTTT.

V and J are TRBV20-1 and TRBJ2-2; D could derive from TRBD1 or TRBD2 (5 bases each). Germline-derived CDR1 and CDR2 are DFQATT and SNEGSKA (reference sequence). The CDR3 contains 14 residues. V lost 5 bases and J lost 1, with 11 bases in between. The CDR3 loop is CSAGGGVNTGELFF. The CDR3 DNA reads as TGCAGTGCTGGGGGTGGGGTGAACACCGGGGAGCTGTTTTTT.

Concerning this clonotype: The germline gene is not matched at one end of the junction; a read error may be the cause. The J gene is TRBJ1-5, the V gene TRBV5-1; 9 bases match TRBD1. CDR3 length: 15 residues. Germline-derived CDR1 and CDR2 are SGHRS and YFSETQ. CDR3 region: CASSLGQGCHQPQHF. The CDR3 DNA is TGTGCCAGCAGCTTGGGACAGGGATGTCATCAGCCCCAGCATTTT.

The V and J genes are TRBV2 and TRBJ2-5; TRBD2 aligns across 13 bases. With V trimmed by 8 bases and J by 5 bases, 2 bases remained unmatched. The CDR3 has 13 residues. Germline assignment: CDR1 SNHLY and CDR2 FYNNEI. CDR3 residues: CASLGLAGETQYF. CDR3 bases: TGTGCCAGCCTGGGACTAGCGGGGGAGACCCAGTACTTC.

The gene calls are TRBV20-1 and TRBJ2-7; TRBD1 or TRBD2 may be the D gene (5 bases each). The germline V gene has CDR1 DFQATT and CDR2 SNEGSKA (reference sequence). This CDR3 has 13 residues. The V and J ends lost 2 bases and 3 bases respectively, with 11 bases between them. The CDR3 bases are TGCAGTGCTAGACCGGGGCTGAGCTACGAGCAGTACTTC. This gives the protein CSARPGLSYEQYF.

The genes are TRBV19 and TRBJ2-1; D unclear. There are 13 residues in the CDR3. CDR1 is LNHDA, CDR2 SQIVND, per germline (reference sequence). V was pared by 0 bases and J by 5 bases, with 5 bases between. CDR3 residues: CASSIDGNNEQFF. CDR3 coding DNA: TGTGCCAGTAGTATAGATGGGAACAATGAGCAGTTCTTC.

At least ten counts were recorded for this clonotype. The gene calls are TRBV2 and TRBJ1-6; maybe TRBD1 (6 bases). The germline V gene encodes CDR1 SNHLY and CDR2 FYNNEI. This CDR3 has 14 residues. V lost 6 bases and J 8 bases, leaving 14 bases between the germline ends. CDR3 in DNA: TGTGCCAGCAGCGCCTCGGCAGGGGATTCACCCCTCCACTTT. It codes for CASSASAGDSPLHF.

The chain links TRBV10-3 to TRBJ2-1; tentatively, D is TRBD1 (6 bases). The CDR3 extends over 14 amino acids. CDR1 is ENHRY and CDR2 is SYGVKD in the germline V gene. With 8 bases removed from V and 5 bases from J, the gap between germline ends came to 16 bases. The CDR3: CAIARIDRNNEQFF. The CDR3 coding sequence is TGTGCCATCGCCCGAATCGACAGGAACAATGAGCAGTTCTTC.

This clonotype was counted ten times or more. The V and J genes are TRBV5-5 and TRBJ1-4; 9 bases match TRBD1. CDR3 size: 15 residues. V was pared by 0 bases and J by 8 bases, with 5 bases of the junction left unmatched. Per germline, CDR1 SGHKS and CDR2 YYEKEE (reference sequence). The DNA for the CDR3 is TGTGCCAGCAGCTTGGGACAGGGGGGACGAGAAAAACTGTTTTTT. This encodes CASSLGQGGREKLFF.

This clonotype showed up many times. V gene TRBV7-6 combines with J gene TRBJ2-1, with D possibly TRBD2 on 5 matching bases. V was trimmed by 1 base and J by 0 bases, leaving 10 bases between them. Germline V gene sequence: CDR1 SGHVS, CDR2 FNYEAQ. The CDR3 length is 16 residues. The DNA for the CDR3 is TGTGCCAGCAGCTTAGTGAGGGCGGCCTCCTACAATGAGCAGTTCTTC. Protein: CASSLVRAASYNEQFF.

CDR3 amino acids: CASVDKYEQYF. CDR3 sequence (DNA): TGTGCCAGCGTCGATAAGTACGAGCAGTACTTC. The chain uses TRBV7-9 and TRBJ2-7; the D is unclear. Germline-derived CDR1 and CDR2 are SEHNR and FQNEAQ (reference sequence). V lost 8 bases, J lost 4 bases, and 9 bases lay in between. The CDR3 is 11 amino acids.

The J gene is TRBJ2-3, the V gene TRBV10-2; D possibly corresponds to TRBD2 (6 bases). V shed 5 bases and J shed 3 bases, with 15 bases lying between them. This CDR3 has 15 residues. The germline V gene has CDR1 WSHSY and CDR2 SAAADI. The CDR3 DNA follows: TGCGCCAGCAGTCCCAAACACGGAGGGACAGATACGCAGTATTTT. Its protein product is CASSPKHGGTDTQYF.

This clonotype was recorded once. The germline gene is not matched at one end of the junction; a read error may be the cause. The V gene is TRBV10-3, the J gene TRBJ2-7; possibly TRBD1 for D (5 bases). The CDR3 is made up of 14 amino acids. The germline CDR1 and CDR2 sequences are ENHRY and SYGVKD. The CDR3 DNA sequence: TGTGTCATCAGTGAGTCGCGTGTCAGGGAAGAGCAGCACTTC. Translated: CVISESRVREEQHF.

As for this clonotype: Because the CDR3 is missing its conserved closing phenylalanine or tryptophan, this is likely a read error. V is TRBV24-1 and J is TRBJ1-1; D is ambiguous. The V end was cut by 4 bases, the J end by 1 base, with 6 bases between. This CDR3 has 13 amino acids. Germline V lookup: CDR1 KGHDR, CDR2 SFDVKD. The DNA of the CDR3 is TGTGCCACCAGTGACCCGGGGAACACTGAAGCTTTCCTT. As protein: CATSDPGNTEAFL.

The V gene is TRBV10-1, the J gene TRBJ2-3; tentatively, D is TRBD1 (6 bases). This CDR3 is built from 14 residues. Germline V gene data show CDR1 as WNHNN and CDR2 as SYGVQD (reference sequence). The V gene lost 3 bases and the J gene lost 0 bases, with 7 bases spanning the gap. The CDR3 protein is CASSDRGSTDTQYF. The CDR3 DNA is TGCGCCAGCAGTGACAGGGGTAGCACAGATACGCAGTATTTT.

The chain is built from TRBV29-1 and TRBJ1-1, with TRBD1 as a possible D gene (5 bases). The CDR3 extends over 12 amino acids. V was cut by 8 bases and J by 1 base, with 11 bases left in between. CDR1 SQVTM and CDR2 ANQGSEA come from the germline V gene. CDR3 sequence reads: CSSTQGNTEAFF. CDR3 DNA: TGCAGCTCGACGCAGGGGAACACTGAAGCTTTCTTT.

V usage is TRBV10-1 and J usage is TRBJ1-5; 10 bases line up with TRBD1. Germline CDR1 reads WNHNN; CDR2 reads SYGVQD (reference sequence). The CDR3 runs to 16 residues. V lost 8 bases, J lost 0 bases, and 7 bases stayed unmatched. The CDR3 sequence: CASGRDRGYSNQPQHF. Written as DNA, the CDR3 is TGCGCCAGCGGGAGGGACAGGGGTTATAGCAATCAGCCCCAGCATTTT.

The CDR3 here is CASSFVHGTEAFF. The CDR3 nucleotides read TGTGCCAGCAGTTTTGTTCACGGGACTGAAGCTTTCTTT. The rearrangement uses TRBV27 and TRBJ1-1; D call uncertain. V lost 3 bases to trimming and J lost 5 bases, with 10 bases between them. The CDR3 is 13 residues long. Germline V lookup: CDR1 MNHEY, CDR2 SMNVEV (reference sequence).

This clonotype is medium-sized by share. This chain uses TRBV10-1 with TRBJ1-2, with TRBD1 matching over 8 bases. V shed 0 bases, J shed 9 bases, and the junction held 3 bases outside the gene matches. The CDR3 loop spans 13 amino acids. Germline assignment: CDR1 WNHNN and CDR2 SYGVQD (reference sequence). The CDR3 DNA follows: TGCGCCAGCAGTGAGTCGCAGGGGGCAAGCTACACCTTC. Encoded protein: CASSESQGASYTF.

The gene calls are TRBV9 and TRBJ2-5, with 9 positions matching TRBD1. The V gene end was trimmed by 0 bases and the J gene end by 4 bases; junction bases not matched to a gene: 7. Per germline, CDR1 SGDLS and CDR2 YYNGEE. The CDR3 sequence is 16 residues long. CDR3 amino acids: CASSVGIGQGRETQYF. The CDR3 DNA reads as TGTGCCAGCAGCGTAGGTATAGGACAGGGGAGAGAGACCCAGTACTTC.

This chain links TRBV12-3 or TRBV12-4 with TRBJ2-1, with TRBD2 identical over 7 bases. V trimming: 2 bases; J trimming: 4 bases; junction bases outside the gene matches: 11. The CDR3 covers 17 residues. The CDR3 nucleotides are TGTGCCAGCAGTTTAAGGTTAGGGCTAGCGGAGTACAATGAGCAGTTCTTC. Its protein product is CASSLRLGLAEYNEQFF.

The J gene is TRBJ2-2, the V gene TRBV2; 9 bases are shared with TRBD1. Germline V gene sequence: CDR1 SNHLY, CDR2 FYNNEI. J was trimmed by 4 bases and V by 7 bases; bases with no gene match: 4. CDR3 length: 14 amino acids. The CDR3, as DNA: TGTGCCAGCACCGGGACAGGGTTCACCGGGGAGCTGTTTTTT. It specifies CASTGTGFTGELFF.

CDR3 protein: CASTSQGDEQYF. The CDR3 DNA follows: TGTGCCAGTACATCCCAGGGGGACGAGCAGTACTTC. The chain links TRBV19 to TRBJ2-7; 7 bases are a match to TRBD1. Germline trimming cut 7 bases from V and 5 bases from J; bases unmatched to any gene: 5. The germline V gene encodes CDR1 LNHDA and CDR2 SQIVND (reference sequence). This CDR3 has 12 residues.